The source of this TCR beta chain is a study of cytomegalovirus exposure and HLA in healthy donors (dated by TCRdb to between 2016 and 2019). With regard to the full study: According to an earlier analysis of 587 of the donors, some 170 million T cells yielded approximately 120 million unique TCR beta sequences and about 300 Gb of sequence data. About 280 gigabases of sequencing data and around 85 million unique TCR sequences made up an early release that covered approximately 650 HLA-typed donors. Among the roughly 390 genotyped donors, 81% belonged to the genetic ancestry cluster associated with self-reported Caucasian donors. The study was designed to test whether signatures of past pathogen exposure could be identified by cataloging public T cell receptors. The study profiled the T cell repertoires of some 610 subjects by immunosequencing and related them to cytomegalovirus serostatus. Besides the first cohort of roughly 640 subjects, a separate validation cohort made up of roughly 130 different subjects was used. High-throughput TCR immunosequencing, statistical association of individual TCRs with disease status, and machine learning were combined to predict cytomegalovirus infection status. In a later analysis, previously published TCR beta repertoires from several hundred donors were re-analyzed and high-resolution HLA genotyping was added so that TCR occurrence patterns could be studied. In the later analysis, no new phenotypic data were used to find candidate immune exposures; instead, reliance was placed on TCR beta sequences and their occurrence across donors. An earlier analysis of around 580 of the donors used high-throughput TCR beta sequencing to judge whether each TCR beta V gene segment behaved as functional or pseudogenic. Donor age, sex, ethnicity and CMV serostatus were collected together with the repertoire data. A later genetic analysis used genome-wide SNP genotypes for about 60% of the roughly 700 donors, treating that subset as a discovery cohort. Every repertoire in the discovery cohort had been generated on one and the same sequencing platform. HLA typing included class I and class II loci at four-digit resolution. Typing coverage varied by locus: about 620-630 donors for A, B, C, DRB1 and DQB1; more than 500 for DQA1; 606 for DPA1; roughly 470 for DPB1. A few DR-DQ haplotypes were handled as single units for association and clustering because linkage in the cohort was strong. Among roughly 400 genotyped donors of the cohort, an average of approximately 250,000 unique TCR beta nucleotide sequences were sequenced per donor, 15% to 20% of them non-productive.

V and J are trimmed by 4 bases and 4 bases, and the gene matches miss 10 bases of the junction. Sequences MNHEY (CDR1) and SMNVEV (CDR2) are obtained from the germline V gene (reference sequence). The CDR3 covers 16 residues, taking in both the cysteine and the phenylalanine. Only the CDR3 region is kept as DNA, spanning 48 bases read in frame from base 1. A note on this clone: Its antigen remains unidentified. Per-base qualities were not stored, and no clone one base away is much larger.

The library relied on the immunoSEQ multiplex PCR assay. For the multiplex PCR, a mixture combining 60 forward primers for TCR Vbeta segments and 13 reverse primers for TCR Jbeta segments was used. The CDR3 region of rearranged TCR beta genes was amplified from genomic DNA with a multiplex PCR assay. On the Illumina HiSeq System, the amplified TCR beta libraries were sequenced as 87-base-pair reads. Per the source publication's procedure: A later analysis tallied 80 million to 95 million unique TCR beta chains across the 650 to 750 repertoires, and some 10 million of those chains were shared by two or more donors. A nearest-neighbor algorithm error-corrected the raw reads and collapsed the reads into unique sequences, merging closely related sequences to remove PCR and sequencing errors. Alignment of CDR3 sequences to IMGT reference sequences was used to assign V, D and J gene segments. For a sequence to be retained, a match of at least six nucleotides to both a V gene segment and a J gene segment was required. A rearrangement counted as productive if the CDR3 had no stop codons and remained in frame with V and J, and every other rearrangement counted as non-productive. Following IMGT convention, CDR3 was defined as the stretch from the second conserved V-encoded cysteine up to the conserved J-encoded phenylalanine. Sequences without an unambiguous match to a single V gene segment were excluded from the earlier analysis of 450 to 650 of the donors. In an earlier analysis of around 590 of the donors, a V segment was called functional when productive rearrangements were above 56.7%, and segregating when the standard deviation between donors exceeded 5%. To diagnose cytomegalovirus status from the catalog of TCR beta chain sequences, a statistical classification framework was built. In a later analysis, V and J genes were assigned by comparing TCR nucleotide sequences against IMGT/GENE-DB human TR gene sequences. A later analysis assigned CDR3 sequences and most-parsimonious VDJ recombination scenarios with the TCRdist pipeline. In a later analysis, each TCR beta chain was defined by its CDR3 amino acid sequence together with its V-gene family, and reads without a unique V-gene family were excluded. In a later analysis, nearly 600 highly shared, low-generation-probability nucleotide sequences were removed to address suspected cross-contamination and a sequencing artifact. For each public chain, a later analysis derived a clonal expansion index from normalized ranks of inferred template counts within each repertoire. A later analysis computed generation probabilities with a VDJ recombination model fitted to out-of-frame rearrangements, and checked the results against IGoR. A later analysis scored TCR-TCR, TCR-HLA and TCR-CMV co-occurrence with hypergeometric tests, applying a repertoire-size bias correction to TCR pairs. False discovery rates were estimated in a later analysis by permuting HLA or CMV assignments 20 times. In a later analysis, co-occurring TCRs were grouped with DBSCAN, and TCRdist sequence similarity was added when clustering was performed within HLA-allele-positive subsets. Co-occurrence clustering excluded repertoires with fewer than 30,000 or more than 120,000 public chains, plus five with anomalous nucleotide sharing. TCRdb obtained this table from immuneACCESS and retained in-frame rearrangements with V and J assigned. These tables miss some clones; where compared with another copy, unresolved V genes account for less than half of the shortfall, and the remainder is unexplained. V and J calls and clone size are copied from that table; D and trimming were computed from the DNA. Within this sample are roughly 89,000 clones, with more than 75% of them counted one time only. The ten largest make up around 2% of the sample.

What the study reported, not specific to this receptor: The cohort was sequenced for TCR beta chains only, and without alpha or paired-chain data the features that could be detected were limited. In an earlier analysis of more than 450 of the donors, most TCR beta V segments were observed in productive rearrangements about 90% or about 30% of the time, broadly matching IMGT annotations. A cluster of highly shared sequence variants was judged likely to represent a technical artifact of the sequencing pipeline. A later analysis found that TCR association rates varied across HLA loci, with DRB1 alleles showing the most associated TCRs and HLA-C alleles the fewest. Across donors, most TCR sequences were observed very rarely, whereas some public TCRs were present in many individuals. In vitro tests confirmed that three of the cytomegalovirus-associated TCR beta chains recognize cytomegalovirus antigens. Roughly uniform sequencing depth across donors was assumed in presence/absence analyses, although this assumption may not hold. In a later analysis, most CMV-associated TCR beta chains were found to appear HLA-restricted, with HLA associations seemingly driven largely by CMV exposure. In a later analysis, several top co-occurrence clusters were reported to appear linked to parvovirus B19, influenza, CMV and Epstein-Barr virus. A total of fewer than 200 TCR beta chains were listed by the study as associated with cytomegalovirus. In a later analysis, HLA-associated TCR beta chains showed more clonal expansion and lower generation probabilities than non-associated chains that were equally common. At a false discovery rate of 0.05, a later analysis linked about 17,000 TCR beta sequences to specific HLA alleles. A further reported finding was that TCR beta sequences accurately predicted the HLA-A and HLA-B alleles for most subjects in the first cohort. In a later genetic analysis, a missense DCLRE1C variant was associated with V-gene and J-gene trimming of TCR beta chains, and the association was replicated in an independent cohort. HLA typing was unavailable for some donors at each locus, so association tests used only the typed subset. Correlated functional status among segregating V segments might be attributable to linkage disequilibrium, but an unknown experimental factor could not be ruled out. When HLA alleles, especially DR and DQ, strongly co-occurred, TCR associations were difficult to assign to individual alleles. Cytomegalovirus status was reported to be diagnosed by the classifier with high specificity and sensitivity in both the original and validation cohorts. According to a later genetic analysis, donors in an Asian-associated ancestry cluster had fewer N-insertions in productive TCRs than the approximately 670-donor mean. Some IMGT-functional V segments, including TRBV6-2 and TRBV6-3, could not be told apart with the 87-base-pair reads, so those segments were excluded. It was suggested by the authors that the approach could potentially be generalized to other disease states and immunological phenotypes. Immune exposure information for the cohort was limited to CMV serostatus. The earlier analysis of fewer than 750 of the donors excluded around 17 rarely observed V segments, including chromosome 9 orphons, because counts were too low.

In total, roughly 710 healthy bone marrow donors made up the cohort. At the time of sampling, all cohort members were nominally healthy, though unrecorded immune exposures were likely present. The donor was CMV seronegative and was included in the group of hundreds of seronegative cohort members. A peripheral blood sample was provided by each donor, and peripheral blood mononuclear cells were used for TCR beta sequencing. Genomic DNA was extracted from the blood cell samples with the Qiagen DNeasy Blood Extraction Kit. This sequence uses TRBV27 and TRBJ1-5, with 7 central nucleotides matching TRBD1. The sequenced sample was PBMCs. This clonotype originated in a man younger than 30 in good health and CMV-seronegative. The nucleotides are TGTGCCAGCAGTTCGTCCCGACAGGGACAGAATCAGCCCCAGCATTTT. Its amino acids are CASSSSRQGQNQPQHF.